This TCR beta chain was identified during a study of glioma-infiltrating T cells. TCR alpha and beta CDR3 regions were amplified from RNA using iRepertoire nested multiplex PCR. TCRdb ran MiXCR on the multiplex PCR reads and lists one entry per CDR3 protein. Altogether about 110,000 distinct CDR3 sequences are present, around a quarter being singletons, with the ten largest covering about a third. This clonotype was seen ten or more times. The CDR3 is 14 amino acids. Germline V gene data show CDR1 as LNHNV and CDR2 as YYDKDF (reference sequence). Deletions cut 0 bases from V and 0 bases from J, with 5 bases between.

The receptor comes from a human donor with low-grade glioma or glioblastoma, undergoing nonglioma brain surgery, or in good health (not recorded which). The specimen was glioma tissue, nonneoplastic brain tissue, or PBMCs (not recorded which). V gene TRBV15 combines with J gene TRBJ2-5, with D unclear. The CDR3 loop is CATSREQNQETQYF. DNA for the CDR3: TGTGCCACCAGCAGAGAACAAAACCAAGAGACCCAGTACTTC.